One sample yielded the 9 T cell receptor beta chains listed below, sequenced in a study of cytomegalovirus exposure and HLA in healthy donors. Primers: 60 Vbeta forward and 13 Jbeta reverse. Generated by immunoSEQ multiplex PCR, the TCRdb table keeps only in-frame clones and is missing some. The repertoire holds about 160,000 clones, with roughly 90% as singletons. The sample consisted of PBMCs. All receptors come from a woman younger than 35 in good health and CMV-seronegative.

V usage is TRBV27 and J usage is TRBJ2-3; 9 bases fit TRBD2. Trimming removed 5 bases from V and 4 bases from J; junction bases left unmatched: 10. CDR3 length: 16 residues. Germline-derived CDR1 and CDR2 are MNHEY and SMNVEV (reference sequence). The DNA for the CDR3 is TGTGCCAGCAGTCTCTTAGCGGGGGTGAGGGCAGATACGCAGTATTTT. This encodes CASSLLAGVRADTQYF.

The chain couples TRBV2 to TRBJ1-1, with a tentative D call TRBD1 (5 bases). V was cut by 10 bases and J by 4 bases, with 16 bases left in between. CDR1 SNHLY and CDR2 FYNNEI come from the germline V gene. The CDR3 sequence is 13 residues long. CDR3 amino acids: CAKAVQGTTEAFF. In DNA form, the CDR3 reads TGTGCCAAAGCCGTTCAGGGTACCACTGAAGCTTTCTTT.

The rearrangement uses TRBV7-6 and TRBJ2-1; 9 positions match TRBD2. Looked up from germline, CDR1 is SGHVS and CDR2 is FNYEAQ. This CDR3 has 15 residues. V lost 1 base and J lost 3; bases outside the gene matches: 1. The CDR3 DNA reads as TGTGCCAGCAGCTTAGGACTAGCGGTCTACAATGAGCAGTTCTTC. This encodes CASSLGLAVYNEQFF.

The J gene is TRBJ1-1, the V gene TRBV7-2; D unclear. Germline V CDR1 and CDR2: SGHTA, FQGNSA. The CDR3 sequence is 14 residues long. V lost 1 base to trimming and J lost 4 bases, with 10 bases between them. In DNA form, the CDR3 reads TGTGCCAGCAGCTTAGGAGGGATAGGCACTGAAGCTTTCTTT. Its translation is CASSLGGIGTEAFF.

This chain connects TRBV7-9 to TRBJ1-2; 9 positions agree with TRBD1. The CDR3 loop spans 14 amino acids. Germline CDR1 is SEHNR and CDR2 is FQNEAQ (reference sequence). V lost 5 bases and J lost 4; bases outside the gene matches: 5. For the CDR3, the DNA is TGTGCCAGCAGCCAAGGACAGGGGTTCTATGGCTACACCTTC. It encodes CASSQGQGFYGYTF.

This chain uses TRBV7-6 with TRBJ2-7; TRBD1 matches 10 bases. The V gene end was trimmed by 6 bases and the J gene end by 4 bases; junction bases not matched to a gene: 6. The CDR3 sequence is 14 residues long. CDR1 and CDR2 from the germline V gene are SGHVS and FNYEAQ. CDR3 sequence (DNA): TGTGCCAGCAGTAGTGGGACAGGGGAGTACGAGCAGTACTTC. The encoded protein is CASSSGTGEYEQYF.

CDR3 bases: TGTGCCAGCAGCGCAAGTACAGGTTTTCCCTACGAGCAGTACTTC. It encodes CASSASTGFPYEQYF. The rearrangement uses TRBV7-3 and TRBJ2-7, with a tentative D call TRBD1 (5 bases). V lost 5 bases and J 2 bases, leaving 16 bases between the germline ends. Germline loops: CDR1 SGHTA, CDR2 FQGTGA. The CDR3 has 15 residues.

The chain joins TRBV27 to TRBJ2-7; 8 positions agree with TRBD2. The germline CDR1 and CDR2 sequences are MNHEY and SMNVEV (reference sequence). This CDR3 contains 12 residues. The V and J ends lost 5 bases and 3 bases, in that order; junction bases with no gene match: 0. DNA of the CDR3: TGTGCCAGCAGTACTAGCGGCTACGAGCAGTACTTC. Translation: CASSTSGYEQYF.

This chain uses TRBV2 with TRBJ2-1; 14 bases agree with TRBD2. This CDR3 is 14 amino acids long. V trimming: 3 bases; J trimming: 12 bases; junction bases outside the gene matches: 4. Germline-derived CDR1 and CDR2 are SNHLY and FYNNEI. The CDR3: CASSEGLAGVWQFF. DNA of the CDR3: TGTGCCAGCAGTGAGGGACTAGCGGGAGTGTGGCAGTTCTTC.